This T cell receptor (beta chain) comes out of a study of control samples from healthy donors and cancer patients. Germline CDR1 reads SGHRS; CDR2 reads YFSETQ. With 4 bases removed from V and 1 base from J, the gap between germline ends came to 17 bases. The CDR3 runs to 16 residues. Libraries were prepared by immunoSEQ multiplex PCR; TCRdb keeps only in-frame clonotypes and omits some of them. The sample includes some 79,000 clones, about 89% seen only once; the top ten take over 5.5%. The chain uses TRBV5-1 and TRBJ1-1, with D perhaps matching TRBD1 (6 bases). The source material was blood. The clonotype originates from a man aged 50-60 years in good health. Here the CDR3 DNA reads TGCGCCAGCAGCCAGAATTGGGGGGGCCCGAACACTGAAGCTTTCTTT. This translates into CASSQNWGGPNTEAFF.